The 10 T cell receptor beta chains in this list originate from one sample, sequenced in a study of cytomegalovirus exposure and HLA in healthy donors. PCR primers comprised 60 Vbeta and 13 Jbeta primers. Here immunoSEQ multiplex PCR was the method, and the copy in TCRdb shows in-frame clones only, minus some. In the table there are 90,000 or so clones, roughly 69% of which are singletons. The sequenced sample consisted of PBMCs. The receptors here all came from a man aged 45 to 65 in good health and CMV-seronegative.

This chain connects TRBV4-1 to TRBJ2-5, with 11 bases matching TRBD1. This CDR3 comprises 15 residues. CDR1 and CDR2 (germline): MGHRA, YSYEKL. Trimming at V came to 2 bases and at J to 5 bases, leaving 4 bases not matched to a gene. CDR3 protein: CASSQPGQGVETQYF. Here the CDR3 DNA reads TGCGCCAGCAGCCAACCGGGACAGGGGGTCGAGACCCAGTACTTC.

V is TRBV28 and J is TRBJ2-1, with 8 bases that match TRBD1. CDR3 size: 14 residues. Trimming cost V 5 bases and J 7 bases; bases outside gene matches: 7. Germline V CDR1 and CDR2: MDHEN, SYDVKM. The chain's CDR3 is CASSLSTGANEQFF. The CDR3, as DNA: TGTGCCAGCAGTCTATCGACAGGGGCGAATGAGCAGTTCTTC.

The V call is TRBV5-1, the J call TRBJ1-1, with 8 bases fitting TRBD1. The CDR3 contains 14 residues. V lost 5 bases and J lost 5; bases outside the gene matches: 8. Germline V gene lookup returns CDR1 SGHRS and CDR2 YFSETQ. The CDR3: CASSSGQGSTEAFF. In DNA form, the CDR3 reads TGCGCCAGCAGTTCAGGACAGGGAAGTACTGAAGCTTTCTTT.

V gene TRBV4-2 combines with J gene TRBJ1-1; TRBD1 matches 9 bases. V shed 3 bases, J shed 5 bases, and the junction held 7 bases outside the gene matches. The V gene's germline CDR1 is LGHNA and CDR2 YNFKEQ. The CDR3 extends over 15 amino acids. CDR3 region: CASSHRGQGGTEAFF. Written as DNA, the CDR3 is TGTGCCAGCAGCCACCGGGGACAGGGAGGGACTGAAGCTTTCTTT.

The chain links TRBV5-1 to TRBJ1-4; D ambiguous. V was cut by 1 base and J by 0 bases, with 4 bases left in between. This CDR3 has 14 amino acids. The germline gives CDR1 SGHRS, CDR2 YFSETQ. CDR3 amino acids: CASSLTATNEKLFF. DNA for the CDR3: TGCGCCAGCAGCTTGACGGCAACTAATGAAAAACTGTTTTTT.

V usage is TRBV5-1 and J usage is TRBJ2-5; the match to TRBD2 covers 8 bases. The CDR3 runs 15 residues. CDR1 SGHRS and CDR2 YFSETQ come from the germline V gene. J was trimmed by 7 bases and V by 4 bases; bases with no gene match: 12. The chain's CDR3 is CASSPRGGEPGTQYF. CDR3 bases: TGCGCCAGCAGCCCCCGGGGGGGGGAGCCGGGGACCCAGTACTTC.

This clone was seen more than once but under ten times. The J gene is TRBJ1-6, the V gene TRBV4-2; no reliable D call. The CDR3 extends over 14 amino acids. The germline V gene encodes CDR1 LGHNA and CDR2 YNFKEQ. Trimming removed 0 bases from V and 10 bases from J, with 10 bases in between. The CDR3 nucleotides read TGTGCCAGCAGCCAAGATACCCAGTTCTCACCCCTCCACTTT. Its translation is CASSQDTQFSPLHF.

The CDR3 protein is CASSHIAGGRSYNEQFF. For the CDR3, the DNA is TGTGCCAGCAGCCACATAGCGGGAGGGCGTTCCTACAATGAGCAGTTCTTC. The rearrangement uses TRBV21-1 and TRBJ2-1; the D call TRBD2 from the table was never checked on the DNA. TRBV21-1 corresponds to a pseudogene. This CDR3 is 17 amino acids long.

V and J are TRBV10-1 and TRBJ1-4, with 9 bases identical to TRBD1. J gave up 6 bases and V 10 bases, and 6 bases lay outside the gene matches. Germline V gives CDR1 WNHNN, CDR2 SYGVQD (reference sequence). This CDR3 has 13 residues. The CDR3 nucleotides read TGCGCCAACCAGGACAGGGGCCATGAAAAACTGTTTTTT. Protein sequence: CANQDRGHEKLFF.

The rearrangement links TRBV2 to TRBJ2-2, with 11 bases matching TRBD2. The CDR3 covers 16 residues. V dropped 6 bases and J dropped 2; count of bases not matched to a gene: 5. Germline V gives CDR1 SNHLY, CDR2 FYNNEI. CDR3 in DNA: TGTGCCAGCAGGGGAACTAGCGGGGGTAACACCGGGGAGCTGTTTTTT. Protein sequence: CASRGTSGGNTGELFF.